The clone carrying this TCR beta chain was counted between two and nine times. One end of the junction is discordant with germline, which a read error may explain. The data belong to a study of blood T cell repertoires in COVID-19. Study-wide background: Acute-phase and convalescent COVID-19 samples originated in the United States, Italy and Spain. Nucleic acid was either cDNA or gDNA, and it came from T cells, B-cell-depleted T cells, or PBMCs.

Authors' methods: It was from reference gene primer amplification that nucleated cell counts were estimated. Method: immunoSEQ multiplex PCR; TCRdb's copy keeps in-frame clones and lacks some. V, J and clone size are those of that table, while D and trimming were read from the DNA. This table holds approximately 88,000 clones, around three quarters found once. The CDR3 runs 12 residues. Germline V lookup: CDR1 MDHEN, CDR2 SYDVKM. The clonotype was recovered from a woman aged 80 or older with active or convalescent COVID-19. The V gene is TRBV28, the J gene TRBJ1-4; D possibly corresponds to TRBD1 (6 bases). Sequencing used peripheral blood. The chain's CDR3 is CASGLRGGKLFF. The CDR3 DNA reads TGTGCCAGCGGTTTAAGGGGGGGCAAACTGTTTTTT. The entire variable domain, with the rest obtained from reference TRBV28 and TRBJ1-4, is as follows: DVKVTQSSRYLVKRTGEKVFLECVQDMDHENMFWYRQDPGLGLRLIYFSYDVKMKEKGDIPEGYSVSREKKERFSLILESASTNQTSMYLCASGLRGGKLFFGSGTQLSVL.